Listed below are T cell receptor beta chains from one sample, sequenced in a study of blood T cell repertoires in COVID-19. Method: immunoSEQ multiplex PCR; TCRdb's copy keeps in-frame clones and lacks some. The sample yields some 670,000 clones, 75% to 90% seen once. Specimen: peripheral blood. The receptors here all came from a woman in her late teens or twenties with acute or convalescent COVID-19. Each CDR3 is given with its conserved first and last residue. The order of the fields is clone size, D gene, J gene, V gene, CDR3 protein, CDR3 DNA. The D gene is left open where the match is weak. Size tells how often a clone was seen (once, few, many) or the class of an expanded clone, and some rows leave it out.

clone size: -; D gene: -; J gene: TRBJ1-2; V gene: TRBV2; CDR3 protein: CASSGQNYGYTF; CDR3 DNA: TGTGCCAGCTCGGGACAAAACTATGGCTACACCTTC
clone size: -; D gene: -; J gene: TRBJ1-5; V gene: TRBV6-2/TRBV6-3; CDR3 protein: CASSYVSNQPQHF; CDR3 DNA: TGTGCCAGCAGTTACGTAAGCAATCAGCCCCAGCATTTT
clone size: -; D gene: TRBD2; J gene: TRBJ2-5; V gene: TRBV9; CDR3 protein: CASTFGLADETQYF; CDR3 DNA: TGTGCCAGCACCTTCGGACTAGCGGACGAGACCCAGTACTTC
clone size: -; D gene: TRBD1; J gene: TRBJ1-2; V gene: TRBV30; CDR3 protein: CAWSGSGTGELYGYTF; CDR3 DNA: TGTGCCTGGAGCGGGAGCGGGACAGGGGAACTCTATGGCTACACCTTC
clone size: -; D gene: TRBD1; J gene: TRBJ1-2; V gene: TRBV3-1/TRBV3-2; CDR3 protein: CASSQEGGGYTF; CDR3 DNA: TGTGCCAGCAGCCAAGAAGGGGGCGGCTACACCTTC
clone size: once; D gene: -; J gene: TRBJ1-2; V gene: TRBV4-1; CDR3 protein: CASSQDGTTLYGYTF; CDR3 DNA: TGCGCCAGCAGCCAAGATGGGACTACCCTTTATGGCTACACCTTC
clone size: -; D gene: -; J gene: TRBJ2-5; V gene: TRBV5-1; CDR3 protein: CASSLRAHETQYF; CDR3 DNA: TGCGCCAGCAGCTTGAGAGCCCACGAGACCCAGTACTTC
clone size: -; D gene: TRBD2; J gene: TRBJ2-1; V gene: TRBV29-1; CDR3 protein: CSVKGAGGPYNEQFF; CDR3 DNA: TGCAGCGTTAAAGGAGCGGGGGGGCCCTACAATGAGCAGTTCTTC
clone size: -; D gene: -; J gene: TRBJ2-7; V gene: TRBV19; CDR3 protein: CASSKTENEQYF; CDR3 DNA: TGTGCCAGTAGTAAGACAGAGAACGAGCAGTACTTC
clone size: -; D gene: -; J gene: TRBJ2-7; V gene: TRBV5-1; CDR3 protein: CASSFFRSEQYF; CDR3 DNA: TGCGCCAGCAGCTTTTTCAGGTCCGAGCAGTACTTC
clone size: -; D gene: TRBD2; J gene: TRBJ2-3; V gene: TRBV18; CDR3 protein: CASSPSGGTKGTQYF; CDR3 DNA: TGTGCCAGCTCACCAAGCGGGGGTACTAAGGGTACGCAGTATTTT
clone size: -; D gene: -; J gene: TRBJ2-7; V gene: TRBV10-3; CDR3 protein: CAGGRAGYEQYF; CDR3 DNA: TGTGCCGGGGGACGAGCGGGTTACGAGCAGTACTTC
clone size: -; D gene: -; J gene: TRBJ1-1; V gene: TRBV7-3; CDR3 protein: CASSLTGTGTEAFF; CDR3 DNA: TGTGCCAGCAGCTTAACGGGAACGGGAACTGAAGCTTTCTTT
clone size: -; D gene: TRBD1; J gene: TRBJ1-2; V gene: TRBV10-3; CDR3 protein: CAIWDSLNYGYTF; CDR3 DNA: TGTGCCATTTGGGACAGTCTTAACTATGGCTACACCTTC
clone size: -; D gene: TRBD2; J gene: TRBJ2-7; V gene: TRBV9; CDR3 protein: CASSFGTSSYEQYF; CDR3 DNA: TGTGCCAGCAGCTTCGGGACTAGCTCCTACGAGCAGTACTTC
clone size: -; D gene: TRBD1; J gene: TRBJ1-1; V gene: TRBV6-5; CDR3 protein: CASSYSLSGGTEAFF; CDR3 DNA: TGTGCCAGCAGTTACTCTTTGTCAGGGGGTACTGAAGCTTTCTTT
clone size: -; D gene: TRBD1; J gene: TRBJ2-7; V gene: TRBV27; CDR3 protein: CASRTGVEDEQYF; CDR3 DNA: TGTGCCAGCAGGACAGGGGTTGAGGACGAGCAGTACTTC
clone size: -; D gene: -; J gene: TRBJ1-4; V gene: TRBV29-1; CDR3 protein: CSVVGSFGLEEKLFF; CDR3 DNA: TGCAGCGTCGTGGGCAGTTTTGGGTTAGAGGAAAAACTGTTTTTT
clone size: -; D gene: TRBD2; J gene: TRBJ2-7; V gene: TRBV28; CDR3 protein: CASSPPRSGGRGEQYF; CDR3 DNA: TGTGCCAGCAGTCCACCCCGTAGCGGGGGCCGAGGCGAGCAGTACTTC
clone size: -; D gene: -; J gene: TRBJ1-6; V gene: TRBV2; CDR3 protein: CASSPRGSLNSPLHF; CDR3 DNA: TGTGCCAGCAGCCCTAGGGGGTCACTTAATTCACCCCTCCACTTT
clone size: -; D gene: -; J gene: TRBJ1-2; V gene: TRBV9; CDR3 protein: CASSVAGRAGYTF; CDR3 DNA: TGTGCCAGCAGCGTAGCAGGGAGGGCGGGCTACACCTTC
clone size: few; D gene: -; J gene: TRBJ1-2; V gene: TRBV2; CDR3 protein: CASPSGYGYTF; CDR3 DNA: TGTGCCAGTCCCTCGGGCTATGGCTACACCTTC
clone size: -; D gene: TRBD2; J gene: TRBJ2-3; V gene: TRBV7-3; CDR3 protein: CASSRWRGSTDTQYF; CDR3 DNA: TGTGCCAGCAGCCGTTGGCGGGGGTCCACAGATACGCAGTATTTT
clone size: -; D gene: TRBD1; J gene: TRBJ1-4; V gene: TRBV5-6; CDR3 protein: CASSWGQGAEKLFF; CDR3 DNA: TGTGCCAGCAGCTGGGGACAGGGGGCTGAAAAACTGTTTTTT
clone size: -; D gene: -; J gene: TRBJ2-3; V gene: TRBV24-1; CDR3 protein: CATSDLDTQYF; CDR3 DNA: TGTGCCACCAGTGATCTAGATACGCAGTATTTT
clone size: -; D gene: TRBD1; J gene: TRBJ1-1; V gene: TRBV14; CDR3 protein: CASSRPLLGTGDGWTEAFF; CDR3 DNA: TGTGCCAGCAGCCGCCCCCTCTTAGGGACAGGGGATGGTTGGACTGAAGCTTTCTTT
clone size: -; D gene: TRBD1; J gene: TRBJ2-7; V gene: TRBV12-3/TRBV12-4; CDR3 protein: CASSGTGLYEQYF; CDR3 DNA: TGTGCCAGCAGTGGGACAGGACTCTACGAGCAGTACTTC
clone size: few; D gene: -; J gene: TRBJ1-2; V gene: TRBV7-2; CDR3 protein: CASSFVEGRINGYTF; CDR3 DNA: TGTGCCAGCAGCTTCGTGGAGGGTAGGATCAATGGCTACACCTTC
clone size: -; D gene: -; J gene: TRBJ1-2; V gene: TRBV7-8; CDR3 protein: CASSLGAGPGGGYTF; CDR3 DNA: TGTGCCAGCAGCTTAGGGGCAGGGCCGGGAGGAGGCTACACCTTC
clone size: few; D gene: TRBD1; J gene: TRBJ2-2; V gene: TRBV6-4; CDR3 protein: CASSPETGGPGELFF; CDR3 DNA: TGTGCCAGCAGTCCGGAAACAGGGGGCCCCGGGGAGCTGTTTTTT
clone size: -; D gene: TRBD1; J gene: TRBJ2-3; V gene: TRBV5-3; CDR3 protein: CARSLWGRQGFFTDTQYF; CDR3 DNA: TGTGCCAGAAGCCTGTGGGGCCGACAGGGATTTTTCACAGATACGCAGTATTTT
clone size: -; D gene: -; J gene: TRBJ1-1; V gene: TRBV11-3; CDR3 protein: CASSSGGAIEAFF; CDR3 DNA: TGTGCCAGCAGCTCGGGGGGGGCGATTGAAGCTTTCTTT
clone size: -; D gene: -; J gene: TRBJ2-3; V gene: TRBV7-8; CDR3 protein: CASSSRRLGGAKDTQYF; CDR3 DNA: TGTGCCAGCAGCTCCCGGCGCTTAGGGGGGGCCAAAGATACGCAGTATTTT
clone size: -; D gene: -; J gene: TRBJ2-7; V gene: TRBV30; CDR3 protein: CAWSVEDYYEQYF; CDR3 DNA: TGTGCCTGGAGTGTCGAGGATTACTACGAGCAGTACTTC
clone size: -; D gene: TRBD1; J gene: TRBJ2-3; V gene: TRBV19; CDR3 protein: CASSTRDRKTDTQYF; CDR3 DNA: TGTGCCAGTAGTACACGGGACAGGAAAACAGATACGCAGTATTTT
clone size: -; D gene: -; J gene: TRBJ1-3; V gene: TRBV19; CDR3 protein: CASKVGGSGNTIYF; CDR3 DNA: TGTGCCAGTAAAGTCGGGGGATCAGGAAACACCATATATTTT
clone size: -; D gene: TRBD1; J gene: TRBJ1-5; V gene: TRBV6-5; CDR3 protein: CASSPTGAYNQPQHF; CDR3 DNA: TGTGCCAGCAGCCCGACAGGGGCGTACAATCAGCCCCAGCATTTT
clone size: -; D gene: TRBD1; J gene: TRBJ1-6; V gene: TRBV6-5; CDR3 protein: CASSYSRGLGSPLHF; CDR3 DNA: TGTGCCAGCAGTTATTCCAGGGGGCTCGGTTCACCCCTCCACTTT
clone size: -; D gene: TRBD1; J gene: TRBJ1-2; V gene: TRBV3-1/TRBV3-2; CDR3 protein: CASSLVQQGENGYTF; CDR3 DNA: TGTGCCAGCAGCCTAGTGCAACAGGGGGAAAATGGCTACACCTTC
clone size: -; D gene: TRBD2; J gene: TRBJ2-5; V gene: TRBV10-3; CDR3 protein: CAISESGGGAGETQYF; CDR3 DNA: TGTGCCATCAGTGAGTCAGGCGGGGGGGCTGGAGAGACCCAGTACTTC
clone size: -; D gene: TRBD1; J gene: TRBJ1-2; V gene: TRBV6-5; CDR3 protein: CASRATGAGGYTF; CDR3 DNA: TGTGCCAGCAGAGCCACAGGGGCAGGAGGCTACACCTTC
clone size: -; D gene: TRBD2; J gene: TRBJ2-1; V gene: TRBV2; CDR3 protein: CASTVTSGGANEQFF; CDR3 DNA: TGTGCCAGCACCGTCACGAGCGGGGGGGCCAATGAGCAGTTCTTC
clone size: once; D gene: -; J gene: TRBJ1-3; V gene: TRBV19; CDR3 protein: CASSMGLSGNTIYF; CDR3 DNA: TGTGCCAGTAGTATGGGGCTCTCTGGAAACACCATATATTTT
clone size: -; D gene: -; J gene: TRBJ1-5; V gene: TRBV18; CDR3 protein: CASSRAGDQPQHF; CDR3 DNA: TGTGCCAGCTCAAGGGCGGGAGATCAGCCCCAGCATTTT
clone size: -; D gene: -; J gene: TRBJ1-3; V gene: TRBV25-1; CDR3 protein: CASSDRVGNTIYF; CDR3 DNA: TGTGCCAGCAGTGACAGGGTTGGAAACACCATATATTTT
clone size: -; D gene: -; J gene: TRBJ1-4; V gene: TRBV3-1/TRBV3-2; CDR3 protein: CASSQVRGTNEKLFF; CDR3 DNA: TGTGCCAGCAGCCAAGTCCGAGGGACTAATGAAAAACTGTTTTTT
clone size: -; D gene: -; J gene: TRBJ2-5; V gene: TRBV14; CDR3 protein: CASSQEAGLRETQYF; CDR3 DNA: TGTGCCAGCAGCCAAGAGGCGGGTCTAAGAGAGACCCAGTACTTC
clone size: -; D gene: -; J gene: TRBJ1-1; V gene: TRBV30; CDR3 protein: CAWDGSTEAFF; CDR3 DNA: TGTGCCTGGGATGGTAGTACTGAAGCTTTCTTT
clone size: -; D gene: TRBD1; J gene: TRBJ1-2; V gene: TRBV5-5; CDR3 protein: CASLPPHLGQKQANYGYTF; CDR3 DNA: TGTGCCAGCCTCCCCCCTCACTTGGGACAGAAACAAGCTAACTATGGCTACACCTTC
clone size: -; D gene: -; J gene: TRBJ1-2; V gene: TRBV6-5; CDR3 protein: CASSRGLPYGYTF; CDR3 DNA: TGTGCCAGCAGCAGAGGGTTACCCTATGGCTACACCTTC
clone size: -; D gene: TRBD2; J gene: TRBJ2-3; V gene: TRBV5-4; CDR3 protein: CASTWGLAGGSSSTDTQYF; CDR3 DNA: TGTGCCAGCACCTGGGGGCTAGCGGGGGGATCATCTAGCACAGATACGCAGTATTTT
clone size: -; D gene: -; J gene: TRBJ2-3; V gene: TRBV29-1; CDR3 protein: CTASETDTQYF; CDR3 DNA: TGCACGGCTAGCGAGACAGATACGCAGTATTTT
clone size: -; D gene: -; J gene: TRBJ1-1; V gene: TRBV15; CDR3 protein: CATSRDQEAHTEAFF; CDR3 DNA: TGTGCCACCAGCAGAGATCAGGAAGCACACACTGAAGCTTTCTTT
clone size: -; D gene: -; J gene: TRBJ2-7; V gene: TRBV9; CDR3 protein: CASSATGHSYEQYF; CDR3 DNA: TGTGCCAGCAGCGCTACGGGACACTCCTACGAGCAGTACTTC
clone size: -; D gene: TRBD1; J gene: TRBJ2-5; V gene: TRBV18; CDR3 protein: CASSLQFGTGGQETQYF; CDR3 DNA: TGTGCCAGCTCACTCCAATTTGGGACAGGGGGTCAAGAGACCCAGTACTTC
clone size: -; D gene: -; J gene: TRBJ1-5; V gene: TRBV10-3; CDR3 protein: CAISESGVGGVQPQHF; CDR3 DNA: TGTGCCATCAGTGAGTCGGGTGTAGGGGGGGTCCAGCCCCAGCATTTT
clone size: -; D gene: -; J gene: TRBJ2-7; V gene: TRBV4-3; CDR3 protein: CASSQEVQWSYEQYF; CDR3 DNA: TGCGCCAGCAGCCAAGAGGTCCAGTGGTCCTACGAGCAGTACTTC